This T cell receptor (beta chain) is from a study of T cell responses to AZD1222 COVID-19 vaccine (dated by TCRdb to the early 2020s). For the study in its entirety: Because spike-specific TCR depth and breadth did not differ between the two schedules, AZD1222 recipients who got a second dose at roughly 4 weeks were pooled with those who got a second dose at roughly 12 weeks. A total of approximately 240 trial participants underwent TCR sequencing, of whom about 210 received two doses of AZD1222 and about 25 received two doses of the MenACWY control vaccine. Trial participants were enrolled by age into subgroups of 18-55, 56-69 and 70-plus years, and around 150, 28 and 57 TCR-sequenced participants, respectively, were included in these subgroups.

CDR1 and CDR2 (MNHEY, SVGAGI) derive from the germline V gene. The CDR3 sequence holds 12 residues, the cysteine and phenylalanine included. The sequence is cut down to CDR3 DNA, 36 bases in frame from base 1. V is cut by 6 bases and J by 10 bases, and the space between the germline ends is 12 bases. The CDR3 regions of human TCRbeta chains were analyzed by immunosequencing. The authors' analysis ran thus. Repertoire TCRs were checked for matches against a reference library of SARS-CoV-2-specific TCRs that had been generated using the MIRA antigen-specificity platform. Breadth was defined as the fraction of unique TCRs that were SARS-CoV-2-associated. Depth was defined as the fraction of total T cells that were SARS-CoV-2-associated. Using the MIRA data, every spike-specific TCR was mapped to the spike region that the TCR reacted to and assigned to either a CD4 or a CD8 class. Log10-transformed breadth and depth values were compared by one-way ANOVA with Sidak's multiple comparisons tests. As stored in TCRdb, this immuneACCESS dataset retains in-frame rearrangements with V and J assigned. A fraction of the clones does not appear; measured against another copy, unresolved V genes explain less than half of the discrepancy, and the remainder lacks a known reason. The D gene and trimming were derived from the DNA, and the V and J assignments and clone size from that table. The sample yields about 56,000 clones; 70% to 90% were counted once. Less than 15% of the sample is in the top ten clones.

Overall study outcomes, separate from this receptor: Conclusions about previously exposed vaccinees were limited because only 5 or 6 AZD1222 recipients were SARS-CoV-2 seropositive at baseline. Most participants were white British and females outnumbered males, and the authors suggested that clonal diversity may have been underestimated. After two AZD1222 doses, spike-specific TCR breadth and depth were significantly higher than at day 0 and than in MenACWY recipients. Reportedly, close to half of the unique spike-specific TCRs recognized epitopes lying outside the regions that are mutated in the B.1.351 and B.1.1.7 variants. Because no day 14 peak-response samples were available, the repertoires could be characterized only after the peak T cell response. The 56-69-year group was small, and its depth increase did not reach significance, likely because of low power. Vaccine-associated CD4 TCRs spanned the whole spike protein, with dominant responses in regions 160-218 and 743-854.

Comment on this clone: Its recognized antigen is unknown. Per-nucleotide qualities are absent, and no much larger clonotype sits a single base away.

Interpreted using the paper, the time point label stands for: baseline before first vaccination. Vaccinee samples were obtained from the UK trials COV001 and COV002, which included a single-blind randomized controlled phase 2/3 trial of AZD1222 (ChAdOx1 nCoV-19) in healthy adults. For TCRbeta chain sequencing, PBMC samples were collected from trial participants at day 0 and at day 28 after the second dose. This receptor was taken from an adult in good health. Here the sequenced sample was peripheral blood, taken on day 0 of AZD1222 vaccination. The rearranged chain carries TRBV6-5 and TRBJ1-4, with no D gene named confidently. The CDR3 is CASSQLQGKLFF. The base sequence is TGTGCCAGCAGCCAGTTACAAGGAAAACTGTTTTTT.